The 14 T cell receptor beta chains presented below share a single source sample, sequenced in a study of blood T cell repertoires in COVID-19. Measured with immunoSEQ multiplex PCR; TCRdb has only the in-frame clones, and not every one. The profile covers roughly 150,000 clones, with around four fifths appearing a single time and 7.5% to 10% taken by the ten largest. Specimen: peripheral blood. Receptors originate from a woman aged 80 or older with COVID-19, enrolled during active disease.

The V gene is TRBV5-1, the J gene TRBJ1-1; the match to TRBD1 covers 7 bases. V was clipped by 4 bases and J by 7 bases; unmatched bases: 4. The germline CDR1 and CDR2 sequences are SGHRS and YFSETQ. The CDR3 totals 12 residues. CDR3: CASSTGTDEAFF. The CDR3 coding sequence is TGCGCCAGCAGCACTGGGACAGATGAAGCTTTCTTT.

The chain recombines TRBV21-1 with TRBJ2-2; no DNA check was done on the table's D call, TRBD2. TRBV21-1 constitutes a pseudogene. This CDR3 spans 14 amino acids. The CDR3 sequence: CASTRGDSTGELFF. Written as DNA, the CDR3 is TGTGCCAGCACCCGGGGAGATTCCACCGGGGAGCTGTTTTTT.

The chain uses TRBV11-2 and TRBJ2-7; 10 nucleotides match TRBD1. V dropped 5 bases and J dropped 1; count of bases not matched to a gene: 8. The CDR3 contains 16 residues. Germline loops: CDR1 SGHAT, CDR2 FQNNGV. CDR3 bases: TGTGCCAGCAGCGTAACCGGGACAGGGGTTTCCTACGAGCAGTACTTC. This gives the protein CASSVTGTGVSYEQYF.

The chain employs TRBV6-5 and TRBJ1-3; D call uncertain. Germline V gene sequence: CDR1 MNHEY, CDR2 SVGAGI. The length of the CDR3 is 15 residues. Trimming stripped 9 bases from V and 0 bases from J, with 15 bases between. CDR3 in DNA: TGTGCCAGTGGGTTAACGAGGAGCTCTGGAAACACCATATATTTT. Residues: CASGLTRSSGNTIYF.

The rearrangement uses TRBV5-4 and TRBJ2-7; perhaps TRBD1 as D (5 bases). V was cut by 2 bases and J by 2 bases, with 8 bases left in between. CDR1 is SGHNT, CDR2 YYREEE, per germline (reference sequence). The CDR3 extends over 13 amino acids. CDR3 DNA sequence: TGTGCCAGCAGCTTACAGGATACCTACGAGCAGTACTTC. It codes for CASSLQDTYEQYF.

The sample holds a few counts of this clone. The rearrangement uses TRBV18 and TRBJ2-3, with 9 bases identical to TRBD1. This CDR3 region has 16 residues. CDR1 KGHSH and CDR2 LQKENI come from the germline V gene. Losses at the gene ends were 2 bases for V and 2 bases for J; bases not matched to a gene: 5. The CDR3 region has the DNA TGTGCCAGCTCACCATACCGGGACAGGGTCACAGATACGCAGTATTTT. Protein sequence: CASSPYRDRVTDTQYF.

J is TRBJ1-1 and V is TRBV6-2 or TRBV6-3; 7 nucleotides line up with TRBD1. Germline CDR1 and CDR2: MNHEY and SVGEGT. The CDR3 contains 13 residues. The trim removed 4 bases at V and 5 bases at J, leaving 4 bases unmatched. The CDR3 loop reads CASSSNRGTEAFF. CDR3 sequence (DNA): TGTGCCAGCAGTTCCAACAGGGGAACTGAAGCTTTCTTT.

The rearrangement links TRBV28 to TRBJ1-1; 9 bases align to TRBD1. The CDR3 length is 15 residues. The V segment lost 6 bases and the J segment 2 bases; nucleotides outside the gene matches: 7. The germline gives CDR1 MDHEN, CDR2 SYDVKM. The CDR3, as DNA: TGTGCCAGCAGAGGGGACAGGGCCTTTAACACTGAAGCTTTCTTT. It yields the protein CASRGDRAFNTEAFF. Full variable domain (outside the CDR3, taken from reference TRBV28 and TRBJ1-1): DVKVTQSSRYLVKRTGEKVFLECVQDMDHENMFWYRQDPGLGLRLIYFSYDVKMKEKGDIPEGYSVSREKKERFSLILESASTNQTSMYLCASRGDRAFNTEAFFGQGTRLTVV.

This clone showed up just a few times. The rearrangement uses TRBV9 and TRBJ2-7; the D gene is possibly TRBD1 (6 bases). This CDR3 has 15 amino acids. Germline V gene lookup returns CDR1 SGDLS and CDR2 YYNGEE. The germline V and J ends were trimmed by 3 bases and 6 bases, with 19 bases remaining between them. The CDR3 nucleotides read TGTGCCAGCAGCGGGACCCCCGGGCTCAGGGGCGAGCAGTACTTC. Translated, it gives CASSGTPGLRGEQYF.

The chain recombines TRBV18 with TRBJ2-5, with 9 bases matching TRBD2. The CDR3 consists of 14 residues. CDR1 and CDR2 (germline): KGHSH, LQKENI. Unmatched junction bases numbered 1, after V lost 2 bases and J lost 3 bases. This chain's CDR3 is CASSPAGGEETQYF. CDR3 in DNA: TGTGCCAGCTCACCAGCGGGAGGGGAAGAGACCCAGTACTTC.

The chain is built from TRBV7-9 and TRBJ1-1, with 7 positions matching TRBD1. Trimming at V came to 1 base and at J to 11 bases, leaving 4 bases not matched to a gene. The length of the CDR3 is 12 residues. The germline CDR1 and CDR2 sequences are SEHNR and FQNEAQ (reference sequence). The CDR3: CASSLDAGGAFF. The CDR3 region has the DNA TGTGCCAGCAGCTTAGACGCAGGGGGGGCTTTCTTT.

This clone has only a few counts. V and J are TRBV9 and TRBJ2-1, with 14 bases identical to TRBD2. The CDR3 loop spans 16 amino acids. Germline V gene lookup returns CDR1 SGDLS and CDR2 YYNGEE. The junction had 9 bases not matched to a gene; V was cut back by 7 bases and J by 6 bases. The CDR3 DNA follows: TGTGCCAGCTCTCTATCGGGACTAGCGGGAGTCAATGAGCAGTTCTTC. Its protein is CASSLSGLAGVNEQFF.

This sequence joins TRBV11-2 and TRBJ2-2, with 8 bases fitting TRBD1. CDR1 is SGHAT, CDR2 FQNNGV, per germline. V lost 4 bases to trimming and J lost 4 bases; unmatched junction nucleotides: 5. The length of the CDR3 is 15 residues. The CDR3 sequence: CASSSQGAGTGELFF. The CDR3 DNA sequence: TGTGCCAGCAGCTCCCAGGGGGCTGGCACCGGGGAGCTGTTTTTT. Looking up the rest from reference TRBV11-2 and TRBJ2-2 gives the full variable domain: EAGVAQSPRYKIIEKRQSVAFWCNPISGHATLYWYQQILGQGPKLLIQFQNNGVVDDSQLPKDRFSAERLKGVDSTLKIQPAKLEDSAVYLCASSSQGAGTGELFFGEGSRLTVL.

V and J are TRBV5-6 and TRBJ2-1; D perhaps matches TRBD1 (6 bases). Germline V gene sequence: CDR1 SGHDT, CDR2 YYEEEE. The CDR3 length is 16 residues. Trimming removed 0 bases at V and 3 bases at J, with 13 bases between. In DNA, the CDR3 is TGTGCCAGCAGCTTGGGTATGGGGACACTCTACAATGAGCAGTTCTTC. It codes for CASSLGMGTLYNEQFF. The variable domain in full, completed from reference TRBV5-6 and TRBJ2-1, reads DAGVTQSPTHLIKTRGQQVTLRCSPKSGHDTVSWYQQALGQGPQFIFQYYEEEERQRGNFPDRFSGHQFPNYSSELNVNALLLGDSALYLCASSLGMGTLYNEQFFGPGTRLTVL.